The T cell receptor (beta chain) described here comes from a study of T cell responses to AZD1222 COVID-19 vaccine. Points from the study as a whole: Spike was spanned by vaccine-associated CD4 TCRs, which were dominant at 160-218 and 743-854.

The CDR3 spans 14 residues. Germline trimming cut 0 bases from V and 8 bases from J; bases unmatched to any gene: 5. The germline V gene encodes CDR1 MGHRA and CDR2 YSYEKL. A word on this clone: Its target is not known.

The table came from immunoSEQ multiplex PCR; TCRdb's copy has only in-frame clones and leaves some out. The sample shows roughly 100,000 clones, about 81% of them seen only once. The source was peripheral blood, collected on day 0 of AZD1222 vaccination. The sequence was obtained from an adult in good health. J is TRBJ1-2 and V is TRBV4-1, with 8 positions matching TRBD1. The CDR3 sequence is CASSQDLWTGGYTF. DNA of the CDR3: TGCGCCAGCAGCCAAGATCTTTGGACAGGGGGCTACACCTTC.